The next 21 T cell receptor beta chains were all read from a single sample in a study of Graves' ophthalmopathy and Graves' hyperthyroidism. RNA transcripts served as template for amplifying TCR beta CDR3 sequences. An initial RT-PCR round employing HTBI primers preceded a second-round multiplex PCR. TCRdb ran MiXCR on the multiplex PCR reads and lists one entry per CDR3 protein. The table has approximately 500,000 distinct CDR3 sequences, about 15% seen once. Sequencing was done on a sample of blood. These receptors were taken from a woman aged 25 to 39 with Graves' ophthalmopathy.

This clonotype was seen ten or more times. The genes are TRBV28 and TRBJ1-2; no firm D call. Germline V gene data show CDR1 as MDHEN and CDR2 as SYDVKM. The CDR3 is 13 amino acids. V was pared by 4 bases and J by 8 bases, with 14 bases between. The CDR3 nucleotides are TGTGCCAGCAGTTCACTAGGAGTGAGCGGCTACACCTTC. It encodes CASSSLGVSGYTF.

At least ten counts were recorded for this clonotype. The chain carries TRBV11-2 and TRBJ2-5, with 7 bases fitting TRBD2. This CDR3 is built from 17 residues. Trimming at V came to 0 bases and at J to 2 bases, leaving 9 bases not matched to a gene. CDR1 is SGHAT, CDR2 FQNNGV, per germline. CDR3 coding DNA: TGTGCCAGCAGCTTAGACCTAAAACTAGCGCTGCAAGAGACCCAGTACTTC. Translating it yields CASSLDLKLALQETQYF. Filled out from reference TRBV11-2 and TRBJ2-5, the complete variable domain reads EAGVAQSPRYKIIEKRQSVAFWCNPISGHATLYWYQQILGQGPKLLIQFQNNGVVDDSQLPKDRFSAERLKGVDSTLKIQPAKLEDSAVYLCASSLDLKLALQETQYFGPGTRLLVL.

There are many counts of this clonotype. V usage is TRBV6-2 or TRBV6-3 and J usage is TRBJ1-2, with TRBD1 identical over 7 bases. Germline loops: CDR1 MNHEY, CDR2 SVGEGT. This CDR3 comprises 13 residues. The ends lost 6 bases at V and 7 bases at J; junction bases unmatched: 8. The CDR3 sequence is CASSLGGASGYTF. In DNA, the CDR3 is TGTGCCAGCAGCCTAGGGGGCGCATCTGGCTACACCTTC.

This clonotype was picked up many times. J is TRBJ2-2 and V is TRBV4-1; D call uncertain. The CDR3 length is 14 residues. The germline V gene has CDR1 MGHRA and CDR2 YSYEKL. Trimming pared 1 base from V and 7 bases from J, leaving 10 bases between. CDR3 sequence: CASSQVAILGELFF. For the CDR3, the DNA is TGCGCCAGCAGCCAAGTAGCCATTCTCGGGGAGCTGTTTTTT.

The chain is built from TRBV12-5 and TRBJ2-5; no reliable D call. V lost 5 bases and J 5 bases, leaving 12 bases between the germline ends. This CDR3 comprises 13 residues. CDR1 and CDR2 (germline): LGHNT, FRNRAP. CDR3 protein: CASGNTREETQYF. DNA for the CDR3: TGTGCTAGTGGTAATACCCGAGAGGAGACCCAGTACTTC.

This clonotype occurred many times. CDR3 coding DNA: TGTGCCACCAGTGACCCGACAGGGAACTATGGCTACACCTTC. Translating it yields CATSDPTGNYGYTF. The V call is TRBV24-1, the J call TRBJ1-2; 7 nucleotides line up with TRBD1. Germline V gene sequence: CDR1 KGHDR, CDR2 SFDVKD. There are 14 residues in the CDR3. V lost 4 bases to trimming and J lost 2 bases; unmatched junction nucleotides: 3.

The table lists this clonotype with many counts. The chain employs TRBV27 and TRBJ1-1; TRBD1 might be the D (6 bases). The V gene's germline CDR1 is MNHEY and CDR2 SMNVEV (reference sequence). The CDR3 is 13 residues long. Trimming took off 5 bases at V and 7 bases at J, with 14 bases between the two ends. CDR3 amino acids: CASSPGATGEAFF. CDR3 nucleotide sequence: TGTGCCAGCAGTCCAGGGGCGACGGGTGAAGCTTTCTTT.

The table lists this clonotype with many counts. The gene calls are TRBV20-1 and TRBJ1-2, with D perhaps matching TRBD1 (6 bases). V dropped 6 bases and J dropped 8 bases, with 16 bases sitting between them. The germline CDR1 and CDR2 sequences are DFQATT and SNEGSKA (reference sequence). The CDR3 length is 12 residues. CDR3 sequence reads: CSATQGAGGYTF. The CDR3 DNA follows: TGCAGTGCAACACAGGGTGCTGGGGGCTACACCTTC.

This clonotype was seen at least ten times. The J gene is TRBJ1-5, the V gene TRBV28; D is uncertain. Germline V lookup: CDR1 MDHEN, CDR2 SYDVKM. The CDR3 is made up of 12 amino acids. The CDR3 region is CVCRVSNQPQHF. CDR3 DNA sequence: TGTGTCTGCAGAGTTAGCAATCAGCCCCAGCATTTT.

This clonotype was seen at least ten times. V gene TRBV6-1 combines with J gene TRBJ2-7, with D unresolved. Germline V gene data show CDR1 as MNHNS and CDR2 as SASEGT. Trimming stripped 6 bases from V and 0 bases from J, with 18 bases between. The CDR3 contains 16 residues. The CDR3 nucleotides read TGTGCCAGCAGCGATCGGACGGGCTCCAGCTCCTACGAGCAGTACTTC. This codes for CASSDRTGSSSYEQYF.

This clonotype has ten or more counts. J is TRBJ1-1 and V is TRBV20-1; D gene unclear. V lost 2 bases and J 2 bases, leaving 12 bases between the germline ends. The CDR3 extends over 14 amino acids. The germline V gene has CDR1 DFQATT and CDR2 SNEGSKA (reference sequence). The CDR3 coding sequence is TGCAGTGCTAGACAGGCTCGGGGTAACACTGAAGCTTTCTTT. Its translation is CSARQARGNTEAFF.

The CDR3 nucleotides are TGTGCCAGCAGTTACTCGAGGGGCGGCAACACCGGGGAGCTGTTTTTT. This gives the protein CASSYSRGGNTGELFF. The V gene is TRBV6-5, the J gene TRBJ2-2, with D possibly being TRBD1 or TRBD2 (5 bases each). This CDR3 is 16 amino acids long. Germline-derived CDR1 and CDR2 are MNHEY and SVGAGI. Trimming removed 0 bases at V and 2 bases at J, with 10 bases between.

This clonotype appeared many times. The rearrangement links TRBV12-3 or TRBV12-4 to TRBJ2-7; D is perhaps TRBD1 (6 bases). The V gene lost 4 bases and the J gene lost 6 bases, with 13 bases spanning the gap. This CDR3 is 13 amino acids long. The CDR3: CASSYRVRSEQYF. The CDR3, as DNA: TGTGCCAGCAGTTACAGGGTCCGGAGCGAGCAGTACTTC.

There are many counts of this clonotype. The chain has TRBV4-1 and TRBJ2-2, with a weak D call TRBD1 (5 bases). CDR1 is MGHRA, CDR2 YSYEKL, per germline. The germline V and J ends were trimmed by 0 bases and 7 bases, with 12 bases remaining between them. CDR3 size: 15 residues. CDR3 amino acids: CASSQDPIRGGELFF. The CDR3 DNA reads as TGCGCCAGCAGCCAAGATCCCATAAGGGGCGGGGAGCTGTTTTTT.

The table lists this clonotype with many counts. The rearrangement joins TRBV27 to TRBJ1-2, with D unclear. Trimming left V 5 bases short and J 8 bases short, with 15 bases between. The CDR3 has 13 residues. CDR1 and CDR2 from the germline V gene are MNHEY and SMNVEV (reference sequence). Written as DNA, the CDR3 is TGTGCCAGCAGTACACAGCCTTACGGAGGCTACACCTTC. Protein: CASSTQPYGGYTF.

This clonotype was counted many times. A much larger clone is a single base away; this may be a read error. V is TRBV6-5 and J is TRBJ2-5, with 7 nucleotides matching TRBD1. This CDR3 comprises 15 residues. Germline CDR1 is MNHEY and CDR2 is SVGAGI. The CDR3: CASSYADRVQETKYF. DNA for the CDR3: TGTGCCAGCAGTTACGCCGACAGGGTCCAAGAGACCAAGTACTTC.

CDR3 region: CASSQEQQGSNEQYF. The CDR3 DNA reads as TGTGCCAGCAGCCAAGAGCAACAGGGGTCCAACGAGCAGTACTTC. The chain links TRBV4-2 to TRBJ2-7; 7 bases are shared with TRBD1. With 0 bases clipped from V and 5 bases from J, the junction kept 7 bases outside the gene matches. Germline CDR1 and CDR2: LGHNA and YNFKEQ. The CDR3 covers 15 residues.

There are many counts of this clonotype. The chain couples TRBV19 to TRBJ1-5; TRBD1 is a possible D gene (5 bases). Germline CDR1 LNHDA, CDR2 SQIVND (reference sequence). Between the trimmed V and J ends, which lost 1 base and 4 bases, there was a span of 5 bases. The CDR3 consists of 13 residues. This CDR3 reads CASSIGGNQPQHF. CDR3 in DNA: TGTGCCAGTAGTATAGGGGGGAATCAGCCCCAGCATTTT.

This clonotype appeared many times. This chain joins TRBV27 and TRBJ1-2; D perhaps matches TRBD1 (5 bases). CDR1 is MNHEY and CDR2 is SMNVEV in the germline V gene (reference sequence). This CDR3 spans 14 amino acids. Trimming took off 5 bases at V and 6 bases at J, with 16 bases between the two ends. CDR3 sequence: CASSPLPGYNGYTF. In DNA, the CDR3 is TGTGCCAGCAGTCCCCTTCCAGGGTATAATGGCTACACCTTC.

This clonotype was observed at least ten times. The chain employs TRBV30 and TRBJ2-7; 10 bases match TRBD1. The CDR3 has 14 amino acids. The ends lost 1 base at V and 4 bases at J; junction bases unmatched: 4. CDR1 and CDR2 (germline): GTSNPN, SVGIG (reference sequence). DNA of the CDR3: TGTGCCTGGAGTGCCGGGACAGGGGAGTACGAGCAGTACTTC. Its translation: CAWSAGTGEYEQYF.

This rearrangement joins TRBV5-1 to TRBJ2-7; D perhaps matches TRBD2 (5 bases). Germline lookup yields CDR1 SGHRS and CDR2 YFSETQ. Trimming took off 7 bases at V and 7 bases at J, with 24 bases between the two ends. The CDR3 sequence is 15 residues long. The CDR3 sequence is CASLSGNHRPGEQYF. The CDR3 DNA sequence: TGCGCCAGCCTCTCGGGGAACCATAGACCGGGGGAGCAGTACTTC.